This T cell receptor beta chain was captured by sequencing in a study of blood T cell repertoires in COVID-19. The CDR3 is 17 amino acids. Looked up from germline, CDR1 is SGDLS and CDR2 is YYNGEE. V lost 0 bases, J lost 6 bases, and 21 bases lay in between. TCRdb keeps only in-frame clones here, not all; method: immunoSEQ multiplex PCR. The sample shows roughly 160,000 clones, 70% to 85% of them seen only once. Enrolled through a virtual design, the participants were between roughly 18 and 100 years of age and came from fewer than 30 US areas. The clonotype originates from a woman in her 70s in a cohort exposed to, infected with or recovered from COVID-19 (not recorded which). The sample taken for sequencing was PBMCs or T cells enriched from blood (not recorded which). The J gene is TRBJ1-2, the V gene TRBV9; no clear D gene. CDR3 DNA sequence: TGTGCCAGCAGCGTAGCCTCGGGGATTGGTTTATCCGATGGCTACACCTTC. This translates into CASSVASGIGLSDGYTF.